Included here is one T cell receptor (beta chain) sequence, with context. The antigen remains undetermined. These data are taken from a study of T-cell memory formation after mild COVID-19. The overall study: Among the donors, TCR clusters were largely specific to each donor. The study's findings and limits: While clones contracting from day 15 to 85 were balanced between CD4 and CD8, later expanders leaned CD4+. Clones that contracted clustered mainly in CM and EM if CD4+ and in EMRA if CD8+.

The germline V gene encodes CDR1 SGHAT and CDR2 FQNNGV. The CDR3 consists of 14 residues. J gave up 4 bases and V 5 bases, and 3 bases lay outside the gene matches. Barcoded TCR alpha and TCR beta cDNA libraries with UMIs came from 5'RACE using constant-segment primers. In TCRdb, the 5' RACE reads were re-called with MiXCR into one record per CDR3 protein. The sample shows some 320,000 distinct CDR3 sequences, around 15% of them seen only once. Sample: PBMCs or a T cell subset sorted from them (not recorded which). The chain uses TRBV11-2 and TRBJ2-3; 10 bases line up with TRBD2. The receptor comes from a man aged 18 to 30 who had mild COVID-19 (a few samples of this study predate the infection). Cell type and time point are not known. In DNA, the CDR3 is TGTGCCAGCAGCGTGGGACTAGCGTCAGATACGCAGTATTTT. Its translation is CASSVGLASDTQYF.